Listed here are 21 T cell receptor beta chains from one sample, sequenced in a study of T-cell memory formation after mild COVID-19. TCRdb processed the 5' RACE reads anew with MiXCR; each CDR3 protein has one entry. The data contain around 200,000 distinct CDR3 sequences, under 20% of them singletons. The sample consisted of PBMCs or a T cell subset sorted from them (not recorded which). These receptors were collected from a young man who had mild COVID-19 (a few samples of this study predate the infection). Cell type and time point are not known.

This chain connects TRBV5-1 to TRBJ2-3, with D perhaps matching TRBD2 (5 bases). With 3 bases removed from V and 6 bases from J, the gap between germline ends came to 14 bases. The CDR3 runs to 14 residues. Germline loops: CDR1 SGHRS, CDR2 YFSETQ. The CDR3 DNA reads as TGCGCCAGCAGCTCCGGACTCCTCCAGGATACGCAGTATTTT. Residues: CASSSGLLQDTQYF.

This clonotype occurred many times. The rearrangement joins TRBV24-1 to TRBJ1-2, with D unclear. The CDR3 length is 13 residues. Germline V gene lookup returns CDR1 KGHDR and CDR2 SFDVKD. V was cut by 2 bases and J by 4 bases, with 7 bases left in between. The CDR3 DNA sequence: TGTGCCACCAGTGATTCTACGACCTATGGCTACACCTTC. Residues: CATSDSTTYGYTF.

CDR3 nucleotides: TGTGCCAGCAGCCAGACTAGCGGGGGGCCAAGCTCCTACAATGAGCAGTTCTTC. As protein: CASSQTSGGPSSYNEQFF. J is TRBJ2-1 and V is TRBV7-2, with 13 bases aligning to TRBD2. This CDR3 region has 18 residues. The V gene end was trimmed by 5 bases and the J gene end by 0 bases; junction bases not matched to a gene: 7. Germline V gene data show CDR1 as SGHTA and CDR2 as FQGNSA.

A few counts support this clonotype. The rearrangement joins TRBV5-6 to TRBJ2-3, with D possibly being TRBD1 or TRBD2 (5 bases each). Trimming pared 2 bases from V and 9 bases from J, leaving 16 bases between. The CDR3 spans 14 residues. The germline V gene encodes CDR1 SGHDT and CDR2 YYEEEE. As DNA, the CDR3 is TGTGCCAGCAGCTTAGGTCCTGGGGGAGAAACGCAGTATTTT. It codes for CASSLGPGGETQYF.

V and J are TRBV6-2 or TRBV6-3 and TRBJ2-3; tentatively, D is TRBD1 (6 bases). Germline loops: CDR1 MNHEY, CDR2 SVGEGT. V lost 4 bases to trimming and J lost 10 bases, with 18 bases between them. The CDR3 has 14 residues. CDR3 residues: CASSSRGAVEAQYF. CDR3 sequence (DNA): TGTGCCAGCAGTTCCAGGGGAGCAGTGGAGGCGCAGTATTTT.

The chain joins TRBV5-5 to TRBJ2-3; 9 bases align to TRBD2. The junction had 6 bases not matched to a gene; V was cut back by 1 base and J by 3 bases. Germline V lookup: CDR1 SGHKS, CDR2 YYEKEE (reference sequence). The CDR3 has 16 amino acids. The CDR3 nucleotides read TGTGCCAGCAGCTTGACCCAGCGGGGGGTAACAGATACGCAGTATTTT. The encoded protein is CASSLTQRGVTDTQYF.

The sample holds a few counts of this clonotype. This chain links TRBV7-9 with TRBJ2-5; 12 bases map to TRBD2. V lost 1 base to trimming and J lost 4 bases; unmatched junction nucleotides: 1. Germline V gene data show CDR1 as SEHNR and CDR2 as FQNEAQ (reference sequence). The CDR3 consists of 15 residues. Written as DNA, the CDR3 is TGTGCCAGCAGCTTAGGACTAGCGGGGGCAGAGACCCAGTACTTC. Translation: CASSLGLAGAETQYF.

The gene calls are TRBV7-2 and TRBJ1-1; D unresolved. The CDR3 length is 14 residues. The germline gives CDR1 SGHTA, CDR2 FQGNSA. V was shortened by 1 base and J by 0 bases, with 6 bases between the two germline ends. CDR3 residues: CASSLGAMNTEAFF. DNA for the CDR3: TGTGCCAGCAGCTTAGGGGCCATGAACACTGAAGCTTTCTTT.

This clonotype was counted only a few times. This chain links TRBV2 with TRBJ2-5; 9 bases match TRBD1. The length of the CDR3 is 15 residues. The V gene end was trimmed by 6 bases and the J gene end by 6 bases; junction bases not matched to a gene: 11. Germline-derived CDR1 and CDR2 are SNHLY and FYNNEI. The CDR3 sequence: CASSAEGTGRKTQYF. The CDR3 DNA reads TGTGCCAGCAGCGCCGAAGGGACAGGGAGGAAGACCCAGTACTTC.

In this sample, this clonotype turned up a few times. DNA for the CDR3: TGCGCCAGCAGCTTGGACCTGCCCTCCAATGAGCAGTTCTTC. Residues: CASSLDLPSNEQFF. This rearrangement joins TRBV5-1 to TRBJ2-1; D is ambiguous. The CDR3 consists of 14 residues. Trimming shortened V by 0 bases and J by 6 bases, and 10 bases separated the two germline ends. CDR1 is SGHRS, CDR2 YFSETQ, per germline.

This clonotype was observed a few times. The chain carries TRBV25-1 and TRBJ1-1, with TRBD1 matching 9 bases. Germline V gene data show CDR1 as MGHDK and CDR2 as SYGVNS. Trimming removed 2 bases from V and 5 bases from J; junction bases left unmatched: 6. This CDR3 is 15 amino acids long. CDR3 loop: CASSEVGTGRTEAFF. CDR3 bases: TGTGCCAGCAGTGAAGTGGGGACAGGGCGGACTGAAGCTTTCTTT.

This chain links TRBV3-1 with TRBJ1-1; D may be TRBD1 (5 bases). This CDR3 contains 13 residues. CDR1 and CDR2 (germline): LGHDT, YNNKEL (reference sequence). Trimming pared 2 bases from V and 6 bases from J, leaving 10 bases between. CDR3 nucleotides: TGTGCCAGCAGCCAACTACAACAGGCTGAAGCTTTCTTT. It encodes CASSQLQQAEAFF.

V and J are TRBV7-3 and TRBJ2-2, with D hard to call. Trimming left V 2 bases short and J 6 bases short, with 7 bases between. This CDR3 has 13 residues. Per germline, CDR1 SGHTA and CDR2 FQGTGA. CDR3 sequence: CASSLLFPGELFF. Here the CDR3 DNA reads TGTGCCAGCAGCTTACTATTTCCCGGGGAGCTGTTTTTT.

This clonotype was detected many times. The chain combines TRBV7-2 with TRBJ2-3, with 14 positions matching TRBD2. V lost 5 bases to trimming and J lost 5 bases; unmatched junction nucleotides: 9. In germline, CDR1 is SGHTA, CDR2 FQGNSA. The CDR3 extends over 17 amino acids. Written as DNA, the CDR3 is TGTGCCAGCAGCCCCCCCGGACTAGCGGGGGGTGGAGATACGCAGTATTTT. As protein: CASSPPGLAGGGDTQYF.

The V call is TRBV4-3, the J call TRBJ2-7; maybe TRBD1 (7 bases). Germline loops: CDR1 LGHNA, CDR2 YSLEER. The V end lost 2 bases, the J end lost 2 bases, and 37 bases lay between the germline ends. The CDR3 runs 23 residues. The CDR3 is CASSQRQGDFSPTPTSRPYEQYV. The DNA for the CDR3 is TGCGCCAGCAGCCAACGGCAGGGGGACTTTTCCCCAACACCCACCTCACGCCCCTACGAGCAGTACGTC.

This clonotype was observed a few times. This chain uses TRBV20-1 with TRBJ2-7, with 7 bases fitting TRBD2. CDR3 length equals 12 residues. Germline values: CDR1 DFQATT, CDR2 SNEGSKA (reference sequence). After removal of 5 bases from V and 3 bases from J, the junction contained 4 bases not matched to a gene. This CDR3 is CSAASGGYEQYV. In DNA, the CDR3 is TGCAGTGCTGCCTCGGGGGGCTACGAGCAGTACGTC.

The chain joins TRBV7-2 to TRBJ2-5; TRBD2 matches at 12 bases. The germline V gene encodes CDR1 SGHTA and CDR2 FQGNSA. V trimming: 0 bases; J trimming: 5 bases; junction bases outside the gene matches: 7. The CDR3 runs to 17 residues. For the CDR3, the DNA is TGTGCCAGCAGCTTAGCGATTACTAGCGGGGGGCGGGAGACCCAGTACTTC. It codes for CASSLAITSGGRETQYF.

The chain joins TRBV27 to TRBJ1-2, with D possibly being TRBD1 (6 bases). The CDR3 totals 15 residues. V dropped 3 bases and J dropped 1 base, with 12 bases sitting between them. Germline loops: CDR1 MNHEY, CDR2 SMNVEV (reference sequence). CDR3 sequence reads: CASSLGGAGNYGYTF. The DNA of the CDR3 is TGTGCCAGCAGTTTGGGGGGCGCGGGTAACTATGGCTACACCTTC.

There are many counts of this clonotype. The chain links TRBV15 to TRBJ2-5; D uncertain. The germline gives CDR1 LNHNV, CDR2 YYDKDF (reference sequence). The CDR3 consists of 15 residues. Trimming left V 3 bases short and J 5 bases short, with 16 bases between. CDR3 in amino acids: CATSRMIRDGETQYF. The CDR3 nucleotides read TGTGCCACCAGCAGGATGATCCGTGATGGGGAGACCCAGTACTTC.

In regard to this clonotype: With a much larger clone just one base away, this may be a read error. The chain links TRBV4-3 to TRBJ1-2, with D possibly matching TRBD1 (6 bases). Trimming shortened V by 0 bases and J by 3 bases, and 8 bases separated the two germline ends. Germline V CDR1 and CDR2: LGHNA, YSLEER. The CDR3 spans 14 residues. In DNA form, the CDR3 reads TGCGCCAGCAGCCAAGATTGGGGGCACTATGGCTACACCTTC. The encoded protein is CASSQDWGHYGYTF.

V and J are TRBV5-6 and TRBJ2-3, with 8 bases fitting TRBD1. The V gene's germline CDR1 is SGHDT and CDR2 YYEEEE. CDR3 size: 17 residues. J lost 2 bases, V lost 1 base, and 9 bases had no gene match. The CDR3 is CASSLFQGASDTDTQYF. In nucleotides, the CDR3 is TGTGCCAGCAGCTTGTTTCAGGGGGCGTCGGACACAGATACGCAGTATTTT.